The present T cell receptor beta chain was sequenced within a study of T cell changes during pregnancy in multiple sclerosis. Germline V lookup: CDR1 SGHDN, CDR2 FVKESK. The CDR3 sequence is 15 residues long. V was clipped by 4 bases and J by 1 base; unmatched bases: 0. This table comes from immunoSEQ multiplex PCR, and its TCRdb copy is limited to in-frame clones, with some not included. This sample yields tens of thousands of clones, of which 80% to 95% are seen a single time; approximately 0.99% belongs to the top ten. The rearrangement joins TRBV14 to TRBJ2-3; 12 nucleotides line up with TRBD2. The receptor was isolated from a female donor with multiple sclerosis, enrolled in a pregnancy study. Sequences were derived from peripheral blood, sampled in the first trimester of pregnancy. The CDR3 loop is CASSRLAGGTDTQYF. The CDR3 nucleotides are TGTGCCAGCAGCCGACTAGCGGGAGGCACAGATACGCAGTATTTT.